Sequencing of this T cell receptor beta chain was carried out in a study of T cell responses to AZD1222 COVID-19 vaccine. Overall study findings and caveats: There were repertoire samples only from the period after the peak T cell response. Two AZD1222 administrations were followed by greater Spike-specific TCR breadth and depth. The donor cohort was predominantly white British with a female majority, and clonal diversity may have been underestimated.

Concerning this clone: Its antigen remains unidentified.

The table came from immunoSEQ multiplex PCR; TCRdb's copy has only in-frame clones and leaves some out. The repertoire consists of more than 120,000 clones, with around nine tenths occurring once and the leading ten covering roughly 1.5%. CDR1 and CDR2 from the germline V gene are SEHNR and FQNEAQ (reference sequence). V shed 6 bases, J shed 4 bases, and the junction held 2 bases outside the gene matches. The CDR3 runs 14 residues. The J gene is TRBJ2-1, the V gene TRBV7-9; 11 bases fit TRBD2. The material was peripheral blood, obtained 28 days after the second AZD1222 dose. The origin of this receptor is an adult who received the AZD1222 COVID-19 vaccine. CDR3 region: CASRLAGEYNEQFF. For the CDR3, the DNA is TGTGCCAGCAGACTAGCGGGAGAGTACAATGAGCAGTTCTTC.